This TCR beta chain was sequenced for a study of low-dose radiotherapy and immunotherapy resistance in tumors (dated 2022 in TCRdb). At the level of the whole study: Patients in Cohort 1 were given 0.5 Gy per fraction every 2 weeks, and the prescribed total PTV dose was 6.5 Gy. Cyclophosphamide 200 mg/m2 was given intravenously every two weeks, one day before each radiation and immunotherapy administration. Nivolumab was administered intravenously as a 240 mg flat dose every two weeks, and ipilimumab was administered intravenously at 1 mg/kg every six weeks. No randomization into treatment groups was done for the people taking part in the trial. Aspirin 300 mg was taken orally once daily by patients for four cycles, starting on cycle 1 day 1. The translational analysis covered eight patients: three from the first dose cohort and the first five from the second dose cohort. In Cohort 2, 1 Gy per fraction was delivered every two weeks, for a total of 13 Gy over 26 weeks.

Comments on this clonotype: This clone's antigen is unknown. Base qualities are not provided; no much larger clone lies one nucleotide away.

The meaning of the sample's time point label: before trial treatment. Donors were enrolled in RACIN, a single-arm phase I dose-escalation trial in which nivolumab, ipilimumab, aspirin, low-dose cyclophosphamide and low-dose radiotherapy were combined. Patients were eligible if they had advanced solid tumors that were TIL-negative. Unmatched junction bases come to 5, with V trimmed by 5 bases and J by 2 bases. The CDR3 holds 13 amino acids from the cysteine to the phenylalanine. Only the CDR3 part of the read is kept: 39 bases, read in frame from the first base. Via the germline V gene, CDR1 is SQVTM and CDR2 ANQGSEA. Sequenced on an Illumina HiSeq 2500. First-strand cDNA was synthesized with Superscript III and a set of TRAV- and TRBV-specific primers, covering both TCRalpha and TCRbeta chains. TCRs were amplified for about 20 PCR cycles with Phusion, using a constant-region primer paired with the adapter attached to the V primers. The MessageAmp II aRNA Amplification Kit was used to amplify the isolated mRNA, with in vitro transcription run for around 15 hours at 37 degrees C. mRNA for TCR sequencing was isolated with the Dynabeads mRNA DIRECT Purification Kit. Indexed Illumina adapters were added in a second approximately 24-cycle Phusion PCR, and the resulting products were purified with AMPure XP beads. Under the source paper's analysis protocol: Using custom Perl scripts, TCR sequences encoding the same protein were pooled, out-of-frame sequences were removed, and the abundance of each clonotype was computed. The analysis excluded TCR sequences that were supported by just one read. Shannon entropy, Gini index, clonality, richness, and the frequency of TCRs shared between repertoires were included as repertoire metrics. TCRdb took the public reads, trimmed them with fastp at Q25, ran MiXCR for clone calling and kept in-frame beta chains. Rows with one shared CDR3 protein collapse into an entry with the most common genes and DNA. The V and J calls reflect TCRdb's pipeline rather than the authors' work. The sample table lists 80,000 to 90,000 distinct CDR3 sequences, 15% to 20% of them with a count of one. 2.8% of the sample is in the top ten clones.

The chain links TRBV29-1 with TRBJ2-7, with 8 middle bases fitting TRBD1. The receptor was isolated from a male donor with prostate cancer. Sequencing was performed on PBMCs, taken before treatment. This receptor carries the CDR3 CSVSGTGTYEQYF. The DNA sequence is as follows: TGCAGCGTTTCCGGGACAGGTACCTACGAGCAGTACTTC.